These T cell receptor beta chains were read from a single sample in a study of breast tumors, draining lymph nodes, adjacent tissues. A single record per CDR3 protein comes from TCRdb applying MiXCR to the multiplex PCR reads. Here the sample spans approximately 230,000 distinct CDR3 sequences, less than 45% being singletons. Sequenced material: axillary lymph node tissue. The origin of the receptors is a female donor with breast cancer. Some clones in this sample may be carry-over from other donors' samples. Both conserved end residues are part of each CDR3. Each record gives: D gene, clone size, J gene, V gene, CDR3 DNA, CDR3 protein. D genes are given only for firm matches. Clone size is shown for a subset of rows, as once, few, many or a class of expanded clone.

.,many,TRBJ2-2,TRBV12-3/TRBV12-4,TGTGCCAGCAGTTCTCTTCAGGGGACCGGGGAGCTGTTTTTT,CASSSLQGTGELFF
TRBD1,.,TRBJ2-7,TRBV2,TGTGCCAGCAGGGAGACAGGGGTCGTAGCCTACGAGCAGTACTTC,CASRETGVVAYEQYF
.,many,TRBJ2-1,TRBV30,TGTGCCTGGAGTGTACGGGGGTGGAAGTTCTTC,CAWSVRGWKFF
TRBD1,.,TRBJ2-7,TRBV6-1,TGTGCCAGCAGTAACCTAGCAGGGGGCTACGAGCAGTACTTC,CASSNLAGGYEQYF
TRBD1,few,TRBJ2-7,TRBV6-1,TGTGCCAGCAATACCGGACAGGAAACCTACGAGCAGTACTTC,CASNTGQETYEQYF
TRBD1,.,TRBJ2-1,TRBV6-4,TGTGCCAGCAGTGACTCTACTACCAAGGCGCAGGGGGAATTAAGGCAGTTCTTC,CASSDSTTKAQGELRQFF
.,many,TRBJ2-2,TRBV12-3/TRBV12-4,TGTGCCAGCAGGTCCCAGGAGGGCTCCGGGGAGCTGTTTTTT,CASRSQEGSGELFF
TRBD2,many,TRBJ2-7,TRBV20-1,TGCAGTGCTAGATCTGGACTAGCTTACGAGCAGTACTTC,CSARSGLAYEQYF
TRBD2,many,TRBJ2-7,TRBV9,TGTGCCAGCAGCCTGTCGACTAGCGACCACGAGCAGTACTTC,CASSLSTSDHEQYF
.,many,TRBJ2-3,TRBV19,TGTGCCATTAGGGACGGGACGGCAGATACGCAGTATTTT,CAIRDGTADTQYF
.,.,TRBJ1-4,TRBV2,TGTGCTAGCGAAACCGGTGGAACTAATGAAAAACTGTTTTTT,CASETGGTNEKLFF
TRBD2,.,TRBJ2-5,TRBV5-4,TGTGCCAGCAGCCCCGGGACTAGCGGGAGTCAGTACTTC,CASSPGTSGSQYF
.,many,TRBJ2-2,TRBV6-4,TGTGCCAGCAGTGACCAGGGGGGTGCCGGGGAGCTGTTTTTT,CASSDQGGAGELFF
.,.,TRBJ2-5,TRBV19,TGTGCCAGTAGGAGCGAAGAGACCCAGTACTTC,CASRSEETQYF
.,many,TRBJ1-3,TRBV4-1,TGCGCCAGCAGCCAAGAGCGGACCTCTGGAAACACCATATATTTT,CASSQERTSGNTIYF
.,many,TRBJ2-5,TRBV24-1,TGTGCCACCAGTGAACAGCAGGGCGGAGAAGAGACCCAGTACTTC,CATSEQQGGEETQYF
TRBD1,.,TRBJ1-2,TRBV12-3/TRBV12-4,TGTGCCAGCACCGCAGGGGGGTCAGGGAGGCACTATGGCTACACCTTC,CASTAGGSGRHYGYTF
.,.,TRBJ1-6,TRBV7-9,.,CASSFYICSAEPAGKWSPLHF
TRBD2,many,TRBJ2-2,TRBV2,TGTGCCAGCAGAGGCGTCGAGACTAGCGGGGGCTACACCGGGGAGCTGTTTTTT,CASRGVETSGGYTGELFF
.,.,TRBJ1-5,TRBV7-2,TGTGCCAGCAGCTCTAGCGGGGGGGCCATCGATGAGCAGCATTTT,CASSSSGGAIDEQHF
.,.,TRBJ1-4,TRBV20-1,TGCAGTGCTAGAGATCAATTGAGTACTAATGAAAAACTGTTTTTT,CSARDQLSTNEKLFF
TRBD1,.,TRBJ2-5,TRBV5-1,TGCGCCAGCAGCCCAGACAGGGGTCAAGAGACCCAGTACTTC,CASSPDRGQETQYF
TRBD2,many,TRBJ2-3,TRBV20-1,TGCAGTGCCAGCGGGTCTAGCGGGGGGCTACTCACAGATACGCAGTATTTT,CSASGSSGGLLTDTQYF
TRBD1,.,TRBJ1-4,TRBV19,TGTGCCAGTAGTTTCTCGACAGGGCCCCCTAATGAAAAACTGTTTTTT,CASSFSTGPPNEKLFF
.,.,TRBJ2-7,TRBV7-3,TGTGCCAGCAGCTTGTTTGGGGGCTTTGGGGCTATATACTTC,CASSLFGGFGAIYF
TRBD1,.,TRBJ2-5,TRBV7-9,TGTGCCAGCAGCTTAGGGGACAGGGGTTTGGAGACCCAGCACTTC,CASSLGDRGLETQHF
TRBD1,few,TRBJ1-5,TRBV27,TGTGCCAGCAGTTTAATGGCAGGGGGCCGCGAGCCCCAGCATTTT,CASSLMAGGREPQHF
.,.,TRBJ2-5,TRBV27,TGTGCCAACCTACAGGGACGGGAGACCCAGTACTTC,CANLQGRETQYF
.,.,TRBJ2-6,TRBV4-2,TGTGCCAGCAGCCAAGAGACTAGTAACGGGGCCAACGTCCTGACTTTC,CASSQETSNGANVLTF
TRBD2,.,TRBJ2-2,TRBV18,TGTGCCAGCTCACCACGCAGGACTAGCGATTTAGGCACCGGGGAGCTGTTTTTT,CASSPRRTSDLGTGELFF
TRBD2,.,TRBJ2-1,TRBV11-2,TGTGCCAGCAGCCGGAGCGGGATGACCTACAATGAGCAGTTCTTC,CASSRSGMTYNEQFF
.,many,TRBJ2-5,TRBV5-6,TGTGCCAGCAGCTCCCCTTTGGGGAAGGAGACCCAGTACTTC,CASSSPLGKETQYF
TRBD1,.,TRBJ2-1,TRBV18,TGTGCCAGCTCACCGCTACAGGGGGCATTCTACAATGAGCAGTTCTTC,CASSPLQGAFYNEQFF
.,once,TRBJ1-2,TRBV28,TGTGCCAGCAAGGGCAGATACTATGGCTACACCTTC,CASKGRYYGYTF
.,.,TRBJ1-4,TRBV7-3,TGTGCCAGCAGGCGAACCCAGGTTCCTGGGGATGAAAAACTGTTTTTT,CASRRTQVPGDEKLFF
TRBD1,.,TRBJ1-3,TRBV28,TGTGCCAGCAGTTTAGGGGGGGGACAGGGTACCTCTGGAAACACCATATATTTT,CASSLGGGQGTSGNTIYF
.,many,TRBJ1-5,TRBV12-3/TRBV12-4,TGTGCCAGCGCGTGGGAAGGAAATCAGCCCCAGCATTTT,CASAWEGNQPQHF
.,many,TRBJ1-6,TRBV24-1,TGTGCCACCAGTGAATGGGGTAATTCACCCCTCCACTTT,CATSEWGNSPLHF
.,few,TRBJ1-5,TRBV18,TGTGCCGGCTCACCACCGAATCACAGACCTAGCAATCAGCCCCAGCATTTT,CAGSPPNHRPSNQPQHF
.,many,TRBJ2-5,TRBV6-5,TGTGCCAGCAGTCACTCCGGTGTGTGGGAGACCCAGTACTTC,CASSHSGVWETQYF
TRBD1,many,TRBJ2-7,TRBV7-9,TGTGCCAGCTCCGCGTCTGGGGGACAGGGTGGTGAGCAGTACTTC,CASSASGGQGGEQYF
.,.,TRBJ2-7,TRBV6-6,TGTGCCAGCAGTTATGACCGCGGCTCCTCCTACGAGCAGTACTTC,CASSYDRGSSYEQYF
TRBD2,.,TRBJ2-7,TRBV5-1,TGCGCCAGCAGCCCGGGACTAGCGGGAGAAAGGCCCCTCTATGAGAGGTTC,CASSPGLAGERPLYERF
TRBD2,.,TRBJ2-1,TRBV24-1,TGTGCCACCAGTGATCTCGGACTAGCGGGAGGGCCCTCCTACAATGAGCAGTTCTTC,CATSDLGLAGGPSYNEQFF
.,.,TRBJ2-1,TRBV7-3,TGTGCCGGTACCGAACAGGAGCAGTTCTTC,CAGTEQEQFF
.,many,TRBJ1-5,TRBV20-1,TGCAGTGCTAGAGAAGGAGGGTACGGACAGCCCCAGCATTTT,CSAREGGYGQPQHF
TRBD2,many,TRBJ2-7,TRBV20-1,TGCAGTGCTAGGGAAAGACTAGCGGGAGGTTACGAGCAGTACTTC,CSARERLAGGYEQYF
TRBD1,many,TRBJ2-7,TRBV5-8,TGTGCCAGCAGACGGGGACAGTCCTACGAGCAGTACTTC,CASRRGQSYEQYF
TRBD2,many,TRBJ2-1,TRBV29-1,TGCAGCGTTGGGCGGGAGGGCCTTTACAATGAGCAGTTCTTC,CSVGREGLYNEQFF
TRBD1,.,TRBJ2-5,TRBV12-3/TRBV12-4,TGTGCCAGCAGTTATGGACAGGGAAAGTTCAGAGAGACCCAGTACTTC,CASSYGQGKFRETQYF
TRBD2,.,TRBJ2-1,TRBV20-1,TGCAGTGCAAGACTAGCGGGGGGCTCCTCCAATGAGCAGTTCTTC,CSARLAGGSSNEQFF
TRBD1,many,TRBJ1-6,TRBV7-2,TGTGCCAGCAGCTTAAATTTTGGACAGGGAAGGTCACCCCTCCACTTT,CASSLNFGQGRSPLHF
TRBD1,many,TRBJ2-3,TRBV12-3/TRBV12-4,TGTGCCAGCAGCCTGGACAGGGGATCAGGAGATACGCAGTATTTT,CASSLDRGSGDTQYF
.,.,TRBJ1-4,TRBV7-3,TGTGCCAGCAGCCCCCCCGGGACGCCTGGTGAAAAACTGTTTTTT,CASSPPGTPGEKLFF
TRBD2,many,TRBJ2-3,TRBV12-3/TRBV12-4,TGTGCCAGCAGTATCGCTAGCGGGGGGGCGGCAGATACGCAGTATTTT,CASSIASGGAADTQYF
TRBD2,.,TRBJ2-5,TRBV15,TGTGCCACCAGAAGTAGCGGGGTTGTCCAAGAGACCCAGTACTTC,CATRSSGVVQETQYF
.,.,TRBJ1-3,TRBV11-2,TGTGCCAGCAGCGCTCGGGGGAACACCATATATTTT,CASSARGNTIYF
TRBD1,many,TRBJ1-2,TRBV20-1,TGCAGTGCTAGAGAACAGGGGCGCTATGGCTACACCTTC,CSAREQGRYGYTF
.,once,TRBJ2-1,TRBV7-2,TGTGCCAGCAGCTTAGGCATCGGGAGTATGTACAATGAGCAATTCTTC,CASSLGIGSMYNEQFF
.,many,TRBJ2-1,TRBV4-3,TGCGCCAGCAGCCAAGGCCCTGGTTATGAGCAGTTCTTC,CASSQGPGYEQFF